The present entry profiles one T cell receptor (beta chain) with its context. V dropped 8 bases and J dropped 6; count of bases not matched to a gene: 11. Germline assignment: CDR1 MNHEY and CDR2 SVGEGT. The CDR3 loop spans 14 amino acids. This sample is drawn from a study of blood T cells in healthy people across ages. A second PCR of roughly 7 to 11 cycles used a sample-barcoded 5' primer and a J-beta primer mix. TCRdb passed the 5' RACE reads through MiXCR, listing each CDR3 protein once. Of 790,000 or so distinct CDR3 sequences listed, roughly 46% are singletons. The chain links TRBV6-2 or TRBV6-3 to TRBJ2-7; 9 nucleotides match TRBD1. The sample comprised blood. This TCR was recovered from a man older than 75 in good health. CDR3 amino acids: CASGDRAHLGEQYF. CDR3 nucleotides: TGTGCCAGCGGGGACAGGGCGCACCTAGGCGAGCAGTACTTC.